Shown below are 9 T cell receptor beta chains from a single sample sequenced in a study of blood T cell repertoires in COVID-19. The repertoire was sequenced with immunoSEQ multiplex PCR; TCRdb's copy has only in-frame clones and lacks some. The sample has about 180,000 clones, less than 90% seen once. Sequencing was performed on PBMCs or T cells enriched from blood (not recorded which). The receptors stem from a human donor with acute COVID-19. The donor label of this sample is uncertain.

This sequence joins TRBV12-5 and TRBJ1-4; no clear D gene. Germline V gene sequence: CDR1 LGHNT, CDR2 FRNRAP. CDR3 length: 13 residues. V was cut by 9 bases and J by 7 bases, with 15 bases left in between. CDR3 sequence (DNA): TGTGCTAGCACCCATAGAAATGGTGAAAAACTGTTTTTT. Translation gives CASTHRNGEKLFF.

This chain links TRBV10-1 with TRBJ2-7, with no clear D. The V end lost 2 bases, the J end lost 2 bases, and 7 bases lay between the germline ends. The CDR3 is 13 residues long. Germline CDR1 and CDR2: WNHNN and SYGVQD (reference sequence). CDR3 sequence (DNA): TGCGCCAGCAGTGAGCCTGACACCTACGAGCAGTACTTC. Protein product: CASSEPDTYEQYF.

The J gene is TRBJ2-1, the V gene TRBV24-1; 13 nucleotides align to TRBD2. Per germline, CDR1 KGHDR and CDR2 SFDVKD. This CDR3 is built from 14 residues. The ends lost 10 bases at V and 7 bases at J; junction bases unmatched: 6. The CDR3 spells CATLTSGGFNEQFF. CDR3 DNA sequence: TGTGCCACTCTGACTAGCGGGGGGTTTAATGAGCAGTTCTTC.

As for this clone: This sample includes further DNA sequences coding for the same CDR3. The V call is TRBV7-9, the J call TRBJ1-1; D is unresolved. V dropped 1 base and J dropped 0 bases, with 6 bases sitting between them. Per germline, CDR1 SEHNR and CDR2 FQNEAQ (reference sequence). The CDR3 loop spans 14 amino acids. CDR3 protein: CASSLGGLNTEAFF. In DNA, the CDR3 is TGTGCCAGCAGCTTAGGTGGCTTGAACACTGAAGCTTTCTTT.

J is TRBJ1-6 and V is TRBV7-9, with D uncertain. Germline V lookup: CDR1 SEHNR, CDR2 FQNEAQ (reference sequence). V lost 0 bases, J lost 7 bases, and 7 bases lay in between. This CDR3 comprises 14 residues. The CDR3, as DNA: TGTGCCAGCAGCTTAGCCACGGAGAATTCACCCCTCCACTTT. It specifies CASSLATENSPLHF. Based on the CDR3 plus reference TRBV7-9 and TRBJ1-6, the full variable domain is DTGVSQNPRHKITKRGQNVTFRCDPISEHNRLYWYRQTLGQGPEFLTYFQNEAQLEKSRLLSDRFSAERPKGSFSTLEIQRTEQGDSAMYLCASSLATENSPLHFGNGTRLTVT.

This chain joins TRBV7-2 and TRBJ1-1; D might be TRBD1 (6 bases). The V end lost 3 bases, the J end lost 1 base, and 12 bases lay between the germline ends. The CDR3 loop spans 15 amino acids. In germline, CDR1 is SGHTA, CDR2 FQGNSA. The chain's CDR3 is CASSFGLQGNTEAFF. As DNA, the CDR3 is TGTGCCAGCAGCTTCGGTCTACAGGGGAACACTGAAGCTTTCTTT. The full variable domain, in which reference TRBV7-2 and TRBJ1-1 provide the parts outside the CDR3, is GAGVSQSPSNKVTEKGKDVELRCDPISGHTALYWYRQSLGQGLEFLIYFQGNSAPDKSGLPSDRFSAERTGGSVSTLTIQRTQQEDSAVYLCASSFGLQGNTEAFFGQGTRLTVV.

The CDR3 DNA follows: TGTGCCAGCAGCTTACTAGCGGGGGGCCAAGAGACCCAGTACTTC. It specifies CASSLLAGGQETQYF. V usage is TRBV11-2 and J usage is TRBJ2-5, with 11 bases identical to TRBD2. Germline CDR1 is SGHAT and CDR2 is FQNNGV. The length of the CDR3 is 15 residues. After removal of 2 bases from V and 1 base from J, the junction contained 0 bases not matched to a gene.

The chain carries TRBV4-1 and TRBJ1-1; tentative D call: TRBD1 (5 bases). Trimming stripped 0 bases from V and 5 bases from J, with 13 bases between. This CDR3 has 15 residues. Germline CDR1 is MGHRA and CDR2 is YSYEKL. Here the CDR3 DNA reads TGCGCCAGCAGCCAAGATCGCCAGGGAGGTACTGAAGCTTTCTTT. It translates to CASSQDRQGGTEAFF.

The chain is built from TRBV5-4 and TRBJ1-2; the D is unclear. The V end was cut by 5 bases, the J end by 1 base, with 15 bases between. The CDR3 spans 15 residues. Germline V gives CDR1 SGHNT, CDR2 YYREEE (reference sequence). The CDR3 here is CASSPGPLLNYGYTF. CDR3 in DNA: TGTGCCAGCAGTCCAGGCCCTTTACTTAACTATGGCTACACCTTC.